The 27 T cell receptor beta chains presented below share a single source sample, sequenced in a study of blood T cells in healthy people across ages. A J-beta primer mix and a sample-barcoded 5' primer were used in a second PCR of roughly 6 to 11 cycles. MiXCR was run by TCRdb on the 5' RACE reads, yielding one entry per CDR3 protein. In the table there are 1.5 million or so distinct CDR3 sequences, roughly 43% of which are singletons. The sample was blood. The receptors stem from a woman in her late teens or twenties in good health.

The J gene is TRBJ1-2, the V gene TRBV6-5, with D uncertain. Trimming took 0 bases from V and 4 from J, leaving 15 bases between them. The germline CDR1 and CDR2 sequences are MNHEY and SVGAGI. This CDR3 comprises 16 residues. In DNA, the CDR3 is TGTGCCAGCAGTTACTCGTCAAGGACCGTCCTCTATGGCTACACCTTC. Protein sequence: CASSYSSRTVLYGYTF.

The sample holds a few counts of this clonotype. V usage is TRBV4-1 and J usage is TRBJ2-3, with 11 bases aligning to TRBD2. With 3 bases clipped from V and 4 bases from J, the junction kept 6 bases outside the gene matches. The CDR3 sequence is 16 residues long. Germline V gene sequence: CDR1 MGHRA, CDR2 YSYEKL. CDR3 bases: TGCGCCAGCAGCCAGCCGGGACTAGCGGTCTCAGATACGCAGTATTTT. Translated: CASSQPGLAVSDTQYF.

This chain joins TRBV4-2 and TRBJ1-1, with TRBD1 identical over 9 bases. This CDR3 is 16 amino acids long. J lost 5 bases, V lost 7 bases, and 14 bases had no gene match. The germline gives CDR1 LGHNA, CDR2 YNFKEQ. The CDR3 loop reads CASTSWSGTGITEAFF. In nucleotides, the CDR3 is TGTGCCAGCACCTCTTGGTCCGGGACAGGGATAACTGAAGCTTTCTTT.

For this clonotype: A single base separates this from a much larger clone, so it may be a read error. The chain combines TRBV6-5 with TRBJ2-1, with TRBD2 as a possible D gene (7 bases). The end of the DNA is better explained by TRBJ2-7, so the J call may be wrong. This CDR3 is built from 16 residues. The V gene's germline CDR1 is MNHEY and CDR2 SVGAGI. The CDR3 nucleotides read TGTGCCAATGGGGAGGGGGGGCGGTTATCCTACAATGAGCAGTACTTC. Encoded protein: CANGEGGRLSYNEQYF.

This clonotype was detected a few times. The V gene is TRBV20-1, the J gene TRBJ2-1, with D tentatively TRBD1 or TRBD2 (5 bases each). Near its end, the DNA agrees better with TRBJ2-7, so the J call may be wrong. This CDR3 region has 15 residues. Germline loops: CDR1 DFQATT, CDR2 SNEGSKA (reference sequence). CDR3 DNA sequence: TGCAGTGCTACTAGTGCAGGGAGCTCCTACAATGAGCAGTACTTC. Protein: CSATSAGSSYNEQYF.

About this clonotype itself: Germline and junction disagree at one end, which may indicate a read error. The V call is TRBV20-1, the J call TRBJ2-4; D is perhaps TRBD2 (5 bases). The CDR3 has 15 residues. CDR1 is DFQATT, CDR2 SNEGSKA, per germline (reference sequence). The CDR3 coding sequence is TGCAGTGCCCGACGCCCCGGGCTAGCCAAAAACAGTCAGTACTTC. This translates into CSARRPGLAKNSQYF.

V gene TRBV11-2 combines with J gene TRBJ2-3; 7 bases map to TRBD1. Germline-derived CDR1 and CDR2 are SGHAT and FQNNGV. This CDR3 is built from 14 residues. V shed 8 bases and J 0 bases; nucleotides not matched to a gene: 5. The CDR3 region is CASDTGVSTDTQYF. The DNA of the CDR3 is TGTGCCAGCGACACAGGGGTTAGCACAGATACGCAGTATTTT.

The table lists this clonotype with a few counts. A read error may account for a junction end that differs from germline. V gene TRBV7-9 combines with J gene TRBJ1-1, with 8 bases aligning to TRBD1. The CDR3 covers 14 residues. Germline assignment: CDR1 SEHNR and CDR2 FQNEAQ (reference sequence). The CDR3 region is CASNLDRGNTEAFF. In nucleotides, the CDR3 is TGTGCCAGCAACTTAGACAGGGGGAACACTGAAGCTTTCTTT. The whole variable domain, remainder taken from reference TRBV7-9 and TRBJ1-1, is DTGVSQNPRHKITKRGQNVTFRCDPISEHNRLYWYRQTLGQGPEFLTYFQNEAQLEKSRLLSDRFSAERPKGSFSTLEIQRTEQGDSAMYLCASNLDRGNTEAFFGQGTRLTVV.

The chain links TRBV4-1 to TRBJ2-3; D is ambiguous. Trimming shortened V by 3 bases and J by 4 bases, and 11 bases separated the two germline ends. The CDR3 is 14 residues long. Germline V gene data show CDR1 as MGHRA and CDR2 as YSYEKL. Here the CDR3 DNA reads TGCGCCAGCAGCCAGGCCCTCGATGCAGATACGCAGTATTTT. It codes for CASSQALDADTQYF.

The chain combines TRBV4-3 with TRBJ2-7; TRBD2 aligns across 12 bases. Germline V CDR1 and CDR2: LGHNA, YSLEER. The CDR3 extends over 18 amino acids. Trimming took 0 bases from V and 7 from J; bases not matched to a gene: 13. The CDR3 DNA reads TGCGCCAGCAGCCAAGAAGGGTTTAGACTAGCGGGAGTCTATGAGCAGTACTTC. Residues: CASSQEGFRLAGVYEQYF.

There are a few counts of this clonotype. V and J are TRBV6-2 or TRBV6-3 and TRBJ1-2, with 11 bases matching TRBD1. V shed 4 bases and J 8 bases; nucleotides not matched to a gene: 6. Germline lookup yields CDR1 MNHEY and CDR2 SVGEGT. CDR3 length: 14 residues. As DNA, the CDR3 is TGTGCCAGCAGTTTGGACAGGGGGCTGTGGGGCTACACCTTC. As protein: CASSLDRGLWGYTF.

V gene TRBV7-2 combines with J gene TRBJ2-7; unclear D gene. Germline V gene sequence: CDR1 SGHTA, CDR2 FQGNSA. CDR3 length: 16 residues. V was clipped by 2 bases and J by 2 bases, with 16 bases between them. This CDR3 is CASSLSPLSSTYEQYF. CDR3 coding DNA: TGTGCCAGCAGCTTATCCCCTCTGAGTAGCACCTACGAGCAGTACTTC.

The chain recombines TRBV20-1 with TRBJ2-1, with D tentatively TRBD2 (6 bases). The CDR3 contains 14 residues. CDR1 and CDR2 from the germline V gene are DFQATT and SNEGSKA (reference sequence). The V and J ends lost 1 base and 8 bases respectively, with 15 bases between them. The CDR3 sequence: CSARVAGRWDEQFF. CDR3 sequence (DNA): TGCAGTGCTAGAGTTGCGGGGCGCTGGGATGAGCAGTTCTTC.

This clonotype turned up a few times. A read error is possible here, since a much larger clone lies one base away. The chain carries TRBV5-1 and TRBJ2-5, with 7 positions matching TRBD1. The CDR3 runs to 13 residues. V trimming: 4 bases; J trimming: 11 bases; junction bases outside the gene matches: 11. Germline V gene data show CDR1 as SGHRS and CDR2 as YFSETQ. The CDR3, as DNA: TGCGCCAGCAGCGTGGGACAGTACAATGAGCAGTACTTC. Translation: CASSVGQYNEQYF. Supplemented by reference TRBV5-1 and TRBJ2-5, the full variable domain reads KAGVTQTPRYLIKTRGQQVTLSCSPISGHRSVSWYQQTPGQGLQFLFEYFSETQRNKGNFPGRFSGRQFSNSRSEMNVSTLELGDSALYLCASSVGQYNEQYFGPGTRLLVL.

CDR3 sequence (DNA): TGCAGTGCTAGAGATTGGGCCGGGGCTAGCGGGAGGCCAGTCTACGAGCAGTACTTC. Translated, it gives CSARDWAGASGRPVYEQYF. The rearrangement uses TRBV20-1 and TRBJ2-7, with 11 positions matching TRBD2. The CDR3 has 19 amino acids. The V and J ends lost 0 bases and 3 bases, in that order; junction bases with no gene match: 16. Germline CDR1 DFQATT, CDR2 SNEGSKA (reference sequence).

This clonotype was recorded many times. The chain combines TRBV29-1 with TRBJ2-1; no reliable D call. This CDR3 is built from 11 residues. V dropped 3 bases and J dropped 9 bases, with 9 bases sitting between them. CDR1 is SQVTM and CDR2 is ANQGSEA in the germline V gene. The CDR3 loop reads CSVDDVFEQFF. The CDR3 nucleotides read TGCAGCGTTGACGACGTTTTTGAGCAGTTCTTC.

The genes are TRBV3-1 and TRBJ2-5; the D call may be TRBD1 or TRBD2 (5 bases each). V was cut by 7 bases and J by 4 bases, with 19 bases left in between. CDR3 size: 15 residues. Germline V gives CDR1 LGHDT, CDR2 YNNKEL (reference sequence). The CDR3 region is CASNLGRSPGETQYF. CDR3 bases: TGTGCCAGCAACCTGGGACGAAGTCCCGGAGAGACCCAGTACTTC.

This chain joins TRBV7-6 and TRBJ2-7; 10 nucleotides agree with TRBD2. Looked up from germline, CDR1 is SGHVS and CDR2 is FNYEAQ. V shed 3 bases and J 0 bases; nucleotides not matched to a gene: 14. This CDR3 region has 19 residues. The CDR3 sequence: CASSFEAPELAGSSYEQYF. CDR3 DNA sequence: TGTGCCAGCAGCTTTGAGGCCCCGGAACTAGCGGGAAGCTCCTACGAGCAGTACTTC.

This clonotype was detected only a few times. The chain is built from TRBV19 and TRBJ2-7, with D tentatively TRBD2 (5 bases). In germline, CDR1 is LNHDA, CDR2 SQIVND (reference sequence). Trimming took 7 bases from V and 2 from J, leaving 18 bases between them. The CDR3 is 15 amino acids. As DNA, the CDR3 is TGTGCCAGTACCTACTCATGGACGGGAACCTACGAGCAGTACTTC. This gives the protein CASTYSWTGTYEQYF.

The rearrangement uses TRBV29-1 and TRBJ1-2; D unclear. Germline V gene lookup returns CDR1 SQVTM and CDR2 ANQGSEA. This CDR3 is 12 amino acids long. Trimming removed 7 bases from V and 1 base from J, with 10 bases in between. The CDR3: CSASDVNYGYTF. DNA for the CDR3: TGCAGCGCATCGGACGTTAACTATGGCTACACCTTC.

CDR3 residues: CAISDGGTGDQETQYF. The CDR3 DNA reads TGTGCCATCAGTGACGGAGGGACAGGGGACCAAGAGACCCAGTACTTC. The chain couples TRBV10-3 to TRBJ2-5; 10 bases align to TRBD1. V lost 3 bases, J lost 0 bases, and 4 bases stayed unmatched. Germline V gene data show CDR1 as ENHRY and CDR2 as SYGVKD. The CDR3 spans 16 residues.

The CDR3 region has the DNA TGTGCCACCAGTGATCCGGACAGGGGAAATCAGCCCCAGCATTTT. It specifies CATSDPDRGNQPQHF. The V and J genes are TRBV24-1 and TRBJ1-5; TRBD1 matches at 9 bases. V lost 3 bases to trimming and J lost 4 bases; unmatched junction nucleotides: 3. CDR1 is KGHDR and CDR2 is SFDVKD in the germline V gene. There are 15 residues in the CDR3.

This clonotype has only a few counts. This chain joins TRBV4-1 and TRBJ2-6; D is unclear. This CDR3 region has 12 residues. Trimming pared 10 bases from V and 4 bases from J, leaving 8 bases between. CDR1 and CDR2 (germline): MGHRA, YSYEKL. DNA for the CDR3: TGCGCCATCGCCACCGGGGCCAACGTCCTGACTTTC. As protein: CAIATGANVLTF.

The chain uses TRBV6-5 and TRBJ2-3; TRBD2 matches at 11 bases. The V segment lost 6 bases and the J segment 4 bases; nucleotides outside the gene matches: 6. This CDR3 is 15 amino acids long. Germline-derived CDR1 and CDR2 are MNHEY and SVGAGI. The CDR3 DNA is TGTGCCAGCAGAGATAGCGGGGGGGCCGCAGATACGCAGTATTTT. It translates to CASRDSGGAADTQYF.

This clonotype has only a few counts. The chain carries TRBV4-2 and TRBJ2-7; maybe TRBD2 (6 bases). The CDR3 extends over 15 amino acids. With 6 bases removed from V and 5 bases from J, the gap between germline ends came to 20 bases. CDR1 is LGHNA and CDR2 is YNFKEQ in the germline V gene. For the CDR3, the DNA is TGTGCCAGCAGAAATAGGGGACCGGGGGTCCACGAGCAGTACTTC. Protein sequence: CASRNRGPGVHEQYF.

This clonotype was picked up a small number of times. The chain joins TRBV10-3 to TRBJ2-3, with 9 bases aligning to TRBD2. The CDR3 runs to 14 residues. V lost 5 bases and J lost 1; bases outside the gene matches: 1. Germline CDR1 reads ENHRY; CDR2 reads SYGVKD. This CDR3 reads CAISSGRRTDTQYF. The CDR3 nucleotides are TGTGCCATCAGTAGCGGGAGGCGCACAGATACGCAGTATTTT.

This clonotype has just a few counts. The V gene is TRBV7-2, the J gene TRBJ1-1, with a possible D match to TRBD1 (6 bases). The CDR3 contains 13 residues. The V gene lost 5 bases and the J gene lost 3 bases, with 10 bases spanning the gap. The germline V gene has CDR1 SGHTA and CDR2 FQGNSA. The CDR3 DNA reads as TGTGCCAGCAGCCGGCAGGGGTACACTGAAGCTTTCTTT. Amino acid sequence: CASSRQGYTEAFF. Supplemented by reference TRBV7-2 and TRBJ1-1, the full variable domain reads GAGVSQSPSNKVTEKGKDVELRCDPISGHTALYWYRQSLGQGLEFLIYFQGNSAPDKSGLPSDRFSAERTGGSVSTLTIQRTQQEDSAVYLCASSRQGYTEAFFGQGTRLTVV.